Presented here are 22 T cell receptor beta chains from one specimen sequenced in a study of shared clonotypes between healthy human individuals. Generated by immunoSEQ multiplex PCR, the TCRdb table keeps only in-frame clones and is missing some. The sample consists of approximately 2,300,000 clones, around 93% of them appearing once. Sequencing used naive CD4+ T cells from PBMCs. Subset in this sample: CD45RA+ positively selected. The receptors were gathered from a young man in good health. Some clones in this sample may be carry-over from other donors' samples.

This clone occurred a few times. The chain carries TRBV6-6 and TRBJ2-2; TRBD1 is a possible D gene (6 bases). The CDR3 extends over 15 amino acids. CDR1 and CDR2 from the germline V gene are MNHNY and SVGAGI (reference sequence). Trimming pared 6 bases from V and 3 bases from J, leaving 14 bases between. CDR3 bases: TGTGCCAGCAGACCCGGACAGTTATACACCGGGGAGCTGTTTTTT. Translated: CASRPGQLYTGELFF.

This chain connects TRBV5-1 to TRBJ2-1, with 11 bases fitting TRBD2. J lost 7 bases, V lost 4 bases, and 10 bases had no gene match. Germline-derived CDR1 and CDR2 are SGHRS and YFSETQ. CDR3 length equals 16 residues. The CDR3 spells CASSPQLAGVLNEQFF. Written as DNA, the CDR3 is TGCGCCAGCAGCCCGCAACTAGCGGGAGTTTTGAATGAGCAGTTCTTC.

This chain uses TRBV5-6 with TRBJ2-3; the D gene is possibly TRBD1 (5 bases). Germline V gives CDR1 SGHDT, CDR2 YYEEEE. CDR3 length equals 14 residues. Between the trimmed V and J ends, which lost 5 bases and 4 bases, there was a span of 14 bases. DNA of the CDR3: TGTGCCAGCAGTTTTCGGACACCCCCAGATACGCAGTATTTT. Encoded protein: CASSFRTPPDTQYF.

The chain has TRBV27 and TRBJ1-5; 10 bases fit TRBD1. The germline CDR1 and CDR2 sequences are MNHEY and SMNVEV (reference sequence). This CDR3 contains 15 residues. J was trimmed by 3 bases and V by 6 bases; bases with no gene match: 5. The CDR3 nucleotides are TGTGCCAGCAGACGGGGGACAGGGGACAATCAGCCCCAGCATTTT. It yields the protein CASRRGTGDNQPQHF.

This CDR3 is CASSLGLLPGLRWELFF. CDR3 nucleotides: TGTGCCAGCAGCTTAGGGCTTCTACCGGGACTCCGCTGGGAGCTGTTTTTT. The chain has TRBV7-8 and TRBJ2-2; a weak D match, TRBD2 (6 bases). The V end lost 1 base, the J end lost 9 bases, and 21 bases lay between the germline ends. Germline CDR1 SGHVS, CDR2 FQNEAQ. This CDR3 spans 17 amino acids.

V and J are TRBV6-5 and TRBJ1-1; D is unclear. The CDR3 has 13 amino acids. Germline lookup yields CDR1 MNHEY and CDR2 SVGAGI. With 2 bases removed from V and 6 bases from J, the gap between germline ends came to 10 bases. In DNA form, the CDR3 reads TGTGCCAGCAGTTACGGCCCCCAGTCTGAAGCTTTCTTT. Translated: CASSYGPQSEAFF.

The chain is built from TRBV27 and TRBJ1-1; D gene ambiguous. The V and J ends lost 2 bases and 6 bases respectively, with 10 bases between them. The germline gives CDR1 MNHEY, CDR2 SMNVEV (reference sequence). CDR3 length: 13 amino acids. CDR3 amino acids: CASSLEGGSEAFF. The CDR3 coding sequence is TGTGCCAGCAGTTTAGAGGGTGGCTCTGAAGCTTTCTTT.

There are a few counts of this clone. In DNA form, the CDR3 reads TGTGCCACCAGCGCAAACTATGGCTACACCTTC. It translates to CATSANYGYTF. The gene calls are TRBV15 and TRBJ1-2; the D is unclear. Per the germline V gene, CDR1 is LNHNV and CDR2 is YYDKDF (reference sequence). The CDR3 loop spans 11 amino acids. V dropped 5 bases and J dropped 2 bases, with 3 bases sitting between them.

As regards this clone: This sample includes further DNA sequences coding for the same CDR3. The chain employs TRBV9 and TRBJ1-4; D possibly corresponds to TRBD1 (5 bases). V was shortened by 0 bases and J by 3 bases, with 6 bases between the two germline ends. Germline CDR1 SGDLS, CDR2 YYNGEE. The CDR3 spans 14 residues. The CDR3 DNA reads TGTGCCAGCAGCGTAGGAGGGGCTAATGAAAAACTGTTTTTT. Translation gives CASSVGGANEKLFF.

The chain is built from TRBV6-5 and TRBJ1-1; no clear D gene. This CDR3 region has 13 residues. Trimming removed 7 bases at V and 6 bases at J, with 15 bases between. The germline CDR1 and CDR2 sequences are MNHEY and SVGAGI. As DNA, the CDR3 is TGTGCCAGCACCGGTCGTGTCCCGGCTGAAGCTTTCTTT. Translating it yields CASTGRVPAEAFF.

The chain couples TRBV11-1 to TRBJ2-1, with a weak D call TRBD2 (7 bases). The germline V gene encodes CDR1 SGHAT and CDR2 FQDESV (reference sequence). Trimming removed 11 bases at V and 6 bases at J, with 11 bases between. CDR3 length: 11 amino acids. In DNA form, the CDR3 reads TGTGCCGGAGGGGGGGGCAATGAGCAGTTCTTC. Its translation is CAGGGGNEQFF.

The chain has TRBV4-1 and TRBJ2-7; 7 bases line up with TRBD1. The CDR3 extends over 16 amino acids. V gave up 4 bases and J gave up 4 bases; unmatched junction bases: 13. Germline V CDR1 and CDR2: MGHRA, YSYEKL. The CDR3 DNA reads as TGCGCCAGCAGCCGCGGGCTGGGGACAGACCGATACGAGCAGTACTTC. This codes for CASSRGLGTDRYEQYF.

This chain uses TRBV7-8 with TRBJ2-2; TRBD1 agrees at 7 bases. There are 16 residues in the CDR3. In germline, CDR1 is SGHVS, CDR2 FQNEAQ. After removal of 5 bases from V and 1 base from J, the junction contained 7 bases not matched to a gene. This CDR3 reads CASSDRDRLNTGELFF. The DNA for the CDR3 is TGTGCCAGCAGCGACCGGGACAGATTGAACACCGGGGAGCTGTTTTTT.

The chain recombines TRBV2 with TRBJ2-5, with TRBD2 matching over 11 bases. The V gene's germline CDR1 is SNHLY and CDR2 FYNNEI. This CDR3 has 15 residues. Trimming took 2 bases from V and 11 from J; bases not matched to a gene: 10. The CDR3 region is CASSEQLAGGGEQYF. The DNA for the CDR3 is TGTGCCAGCAGTGAACAGCTAGCGGGAGGAGGGGAGCAGTACTTC. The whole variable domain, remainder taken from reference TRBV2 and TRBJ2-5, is EPEVTQTPSHQVTQMGQEVILRCVPISNHLYFYWYRQILGQKVEFLVSFYNNEISEKSEIFDDQFSVERPDGSNFTLKIRSTKLEDSAMYFCASSEQLAGGGEQYFGPGTRLLVL.

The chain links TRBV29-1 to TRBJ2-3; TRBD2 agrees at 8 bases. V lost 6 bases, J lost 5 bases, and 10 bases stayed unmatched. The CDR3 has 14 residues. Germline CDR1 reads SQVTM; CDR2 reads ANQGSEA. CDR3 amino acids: CSVREGLGGDTQYF. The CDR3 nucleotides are TGCAGCGTCCGGGAGGGACTAGGGGGAGATACGCAGTATTTT.

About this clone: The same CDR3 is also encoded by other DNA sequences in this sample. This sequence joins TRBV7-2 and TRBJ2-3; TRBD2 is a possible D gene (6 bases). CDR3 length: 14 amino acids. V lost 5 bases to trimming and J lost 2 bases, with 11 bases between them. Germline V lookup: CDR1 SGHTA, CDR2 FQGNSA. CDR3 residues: CASSQGLITDTQYF. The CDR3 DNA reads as TGTGCCAGCAGCCAGGGACTTATCACAGATACGCAGTATTTT.

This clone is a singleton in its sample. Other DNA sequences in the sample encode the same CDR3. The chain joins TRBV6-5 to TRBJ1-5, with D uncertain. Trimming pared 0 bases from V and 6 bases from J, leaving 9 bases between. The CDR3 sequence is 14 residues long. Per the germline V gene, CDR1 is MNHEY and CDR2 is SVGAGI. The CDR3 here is CASSYSRGSQPQHF. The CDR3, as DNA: TGTGCCAGCAGTTACTCGCGGGGTAGTCAGCCCCAGCATTTT.

The CDR3 bases are TGTGCCAGCAGTCGGGACAGCACCTATGGCTACACCTTC. Amino acids: CASSRDSTYGYTF. The genes are TRBV25-1 and TRBJ1-2; 7 bases match TRBD1. CDR1 MGHDK and CDR2 SYGVNS come from the germline V gene. This CDR3 is 13 amino acids long. V shed 5 bases, J shed 4 bases, and the junction held 4 bases outside the gene matches.

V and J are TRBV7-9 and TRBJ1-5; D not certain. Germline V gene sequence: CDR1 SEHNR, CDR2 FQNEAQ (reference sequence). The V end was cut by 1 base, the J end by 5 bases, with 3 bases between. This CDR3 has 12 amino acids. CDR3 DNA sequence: TGTGCCAGCAGCTTAGAGGATCAGCCCCAGCATTTT. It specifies CASSLEDQPQHF.

CDR3 nucleotide sequence: TGTGCCTGGAAGTCGGGCGGCAATTCACCCCTCCACTTT. Translating it yields CAWKSGGNSPLHF. The chain couples TRBV30 to TRBJ1-6, with D unclear. Germline lookup yields CDR1 GTSNPN and CDR2 SVGIG (reference sequence). The CDR3 sequence is 13 residues long. Trimming pared 4 bases from V and 7 bases from J, leaving 11 bases between.

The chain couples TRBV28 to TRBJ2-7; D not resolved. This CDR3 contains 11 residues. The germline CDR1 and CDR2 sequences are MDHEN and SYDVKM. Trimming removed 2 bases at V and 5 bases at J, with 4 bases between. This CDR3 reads CASSLIDEQYF. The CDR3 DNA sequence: TGTGCCAGCAGTTTAATTGACGAGCAGTACTTC.

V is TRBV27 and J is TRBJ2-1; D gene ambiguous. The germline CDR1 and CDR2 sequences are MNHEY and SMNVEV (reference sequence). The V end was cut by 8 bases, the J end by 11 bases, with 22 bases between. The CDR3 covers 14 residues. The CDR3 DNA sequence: TGTGCCAGCGGCCCCTCAAGTGTCCCGGCGAAGCAGTTCTTC. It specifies CASGPSSVPAKQFF.